This T cell receptor delta chain is from a study of γδ T cells in repeated Plasmodium falciparum infection. The overall study: Samples were taken at baseline, before some infections, and 21 days after each. Findings and caveats of the study: Vdelta2-negative gammadelta repertoires appeared less diverse and less shared in Malian than Australian children. Over time and infection, Vgamma9/Vdelta2+ repertoires remained highly stable and polyclonal.

The CDR3 spans 19 residues. The V and J ends lost 0 bases and 0 bases, in that order; junction bases with no gene match: 13. Germline assignment: CDR1 GEAIGNYY and CDR2 EKD. Gammadelta T cells were flow-sorted from PBMC into Vgamma9/Vdelta2+ and Vdelta2-negative populations for bulk analysis. TCRdb redid clone calling on the multiplex PCR reads using CATT. Seen here are roughly 86,000 delta-chain clones, roughly 1.4% observed once, and the top ten hold approximately 10%. To note about this clone: Its specificity is not known. The protein TCRdb lists belongs to a much larger clone and differs from this DNA's translation at residue 6, which points to a read error; the protein shown is made from the DNA.

The V and J genes are TRDV2 and TRDJ1; TRDD3 agrees at 9 bases. This clonotype was obtained from a pool of human donors (malaria-infected and uninfected, not separated). Input material: gamma-delta T cells from blood. CDR3 bases: TGTGCCTGTGACACCGACCTTCGCTGGGGGATCCTTCACACCGATAAACTCATCTTT. This sequence encodes CACDTDLRWGILHTDKLIF.